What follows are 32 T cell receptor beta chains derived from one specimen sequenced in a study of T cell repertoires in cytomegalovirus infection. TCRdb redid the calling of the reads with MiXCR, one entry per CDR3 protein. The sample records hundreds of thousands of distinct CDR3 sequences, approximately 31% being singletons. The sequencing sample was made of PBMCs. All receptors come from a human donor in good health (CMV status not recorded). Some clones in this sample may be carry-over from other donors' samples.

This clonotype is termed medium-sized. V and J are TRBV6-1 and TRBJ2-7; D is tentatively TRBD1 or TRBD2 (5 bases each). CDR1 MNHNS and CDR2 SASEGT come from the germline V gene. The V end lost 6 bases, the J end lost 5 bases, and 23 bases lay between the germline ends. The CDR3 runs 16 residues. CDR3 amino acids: CASSPRGGGLANEQYF. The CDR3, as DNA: TGTGCCAGCAGCCCCCGGGGCGGTGGTTTGGCTAACGAGCAGTACTTC.

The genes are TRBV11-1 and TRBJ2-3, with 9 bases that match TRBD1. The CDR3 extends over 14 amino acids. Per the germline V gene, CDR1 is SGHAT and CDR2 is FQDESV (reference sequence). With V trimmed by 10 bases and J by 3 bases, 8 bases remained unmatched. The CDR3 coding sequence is TGTGCCATCCGGGACAGGGAAGGAACAGATACGCAGTATTTT. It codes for CAIRDREGTDTQYF.

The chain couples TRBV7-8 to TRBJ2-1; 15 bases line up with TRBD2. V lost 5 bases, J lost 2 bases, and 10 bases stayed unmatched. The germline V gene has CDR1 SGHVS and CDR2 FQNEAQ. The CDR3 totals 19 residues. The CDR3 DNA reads TGTGCCAGCAGCCCGAGGACTAGCGGGGGGGTATTGACCTACAATGAGCAGTTCTTC. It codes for CASSPRTSGGVLTYNEQFF.

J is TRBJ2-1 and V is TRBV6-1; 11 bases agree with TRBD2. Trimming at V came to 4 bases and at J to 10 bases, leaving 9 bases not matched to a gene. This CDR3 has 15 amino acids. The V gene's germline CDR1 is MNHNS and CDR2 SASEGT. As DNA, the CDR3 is TGTGCCAGCAGTGGACATTTAGCGGGGGGGCGAGAGCAGTTCTTC. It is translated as CASSGHLAGGREQFF.

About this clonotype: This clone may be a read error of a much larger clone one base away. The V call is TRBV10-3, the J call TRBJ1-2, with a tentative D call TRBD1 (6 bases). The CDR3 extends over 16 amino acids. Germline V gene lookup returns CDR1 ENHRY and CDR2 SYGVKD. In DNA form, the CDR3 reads TGTGCCATCAGTGAGTCCGGAGTCGACAGGACCTATTGCTACACCTTC. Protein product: CAISESGVDRTYCYTF.

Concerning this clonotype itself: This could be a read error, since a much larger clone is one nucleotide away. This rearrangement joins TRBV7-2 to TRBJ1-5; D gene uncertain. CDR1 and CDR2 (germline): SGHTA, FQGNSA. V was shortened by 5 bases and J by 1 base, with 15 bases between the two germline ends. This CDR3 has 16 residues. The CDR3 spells CASSGERMLSNQPQHF. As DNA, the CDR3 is TGTGCCAGCAGCGGGGAAAGAATGTTGAGCAATCAGCCCCAGCATTTT. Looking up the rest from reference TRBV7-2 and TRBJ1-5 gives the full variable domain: GAGVSQSPSNKVTEKGKDVELRCDPISGHTALYWYRQSLGQGLEFLIYFQGNSAPDKSGLPSDRFSAERTGGSVSTLTIQRTQQEDSAVYLCASSGERMLSNQPQHFGDGTRLSIL.

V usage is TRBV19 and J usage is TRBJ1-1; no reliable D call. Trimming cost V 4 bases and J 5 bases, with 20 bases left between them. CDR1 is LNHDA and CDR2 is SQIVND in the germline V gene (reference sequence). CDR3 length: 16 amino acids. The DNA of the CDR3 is TGTGCCAGTAGTAAGCCTGGGTGGGCGGGTGGAACTGAAGCTTTCTTT. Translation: CASSKPGWAGGTEAFF.

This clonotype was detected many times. CDR3 in amino acids: CASSLGTGDSGANVLTF. CDR3 coding DNA: TGTGCCAGCAGTCTGGGGACAGGGGACTCTGGGGCCAACGTCCTGACTTTC. The chain joins TRBV6-6 to TRBJ2-6; 10 nucleotides match TRBD1. V was clipped by 5 bases and J by 0 bases; unmatched bases: 4. The CDR3 contains 17 residues. Germline V gene sequence: CDR1 MNHNY, CDR2 SVGAGI (reference sequence).

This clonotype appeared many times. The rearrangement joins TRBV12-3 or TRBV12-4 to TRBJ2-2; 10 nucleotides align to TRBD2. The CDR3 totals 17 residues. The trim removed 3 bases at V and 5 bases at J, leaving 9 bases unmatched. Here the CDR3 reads CASSFLAGALGTGELFF. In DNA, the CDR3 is TGTGCCAGCAGTTTTCTAGCGGGGGCCCTGGGAACCGGGGAGCTGTTTTTT.

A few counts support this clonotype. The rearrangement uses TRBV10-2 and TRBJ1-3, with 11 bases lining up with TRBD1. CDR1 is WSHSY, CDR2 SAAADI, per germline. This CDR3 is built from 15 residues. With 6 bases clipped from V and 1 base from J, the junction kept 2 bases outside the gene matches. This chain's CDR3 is CASRGDRGSGNTIYF. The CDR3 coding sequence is TGCGCCAGCAGAGGGGACAGGGGGTCTGGAAACACCATATATTTT.

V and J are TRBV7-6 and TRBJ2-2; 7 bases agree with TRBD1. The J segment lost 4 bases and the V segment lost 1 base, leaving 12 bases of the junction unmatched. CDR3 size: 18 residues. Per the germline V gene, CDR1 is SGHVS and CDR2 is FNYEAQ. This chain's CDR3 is CASSLVLRDRKITGELFF. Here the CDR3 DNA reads TGTGCCAGCAGCTTAGTGCTCCGGGACAGAAAGATCACCGGGGAGCTGTTTTTT.

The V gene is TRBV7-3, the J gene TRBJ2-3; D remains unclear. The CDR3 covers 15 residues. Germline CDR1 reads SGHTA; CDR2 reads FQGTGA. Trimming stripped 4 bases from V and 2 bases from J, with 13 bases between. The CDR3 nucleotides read TGTGCCAGCAGCTCCTGGGCCCGAACCACAGATACGCAGTATTTT. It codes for CASSSWARTTDTQYF.

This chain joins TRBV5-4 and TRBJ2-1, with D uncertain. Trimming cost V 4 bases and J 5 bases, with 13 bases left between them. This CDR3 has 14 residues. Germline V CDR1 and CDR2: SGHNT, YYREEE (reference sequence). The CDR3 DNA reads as TGTGCCAGCAGCCAAATCGACCCCAACAATGAGCAGTTCTTC. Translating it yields CASSQIDPNNEQFF.

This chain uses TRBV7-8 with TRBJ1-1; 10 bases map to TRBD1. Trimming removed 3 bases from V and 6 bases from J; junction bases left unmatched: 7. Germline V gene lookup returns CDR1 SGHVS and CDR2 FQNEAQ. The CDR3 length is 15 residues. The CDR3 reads CASSLGGTGASEAFF. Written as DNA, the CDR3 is TGTGCCAGCAGCTTGGGCGGGACAGGGGCTTCTGAAGCTTTCTTT.

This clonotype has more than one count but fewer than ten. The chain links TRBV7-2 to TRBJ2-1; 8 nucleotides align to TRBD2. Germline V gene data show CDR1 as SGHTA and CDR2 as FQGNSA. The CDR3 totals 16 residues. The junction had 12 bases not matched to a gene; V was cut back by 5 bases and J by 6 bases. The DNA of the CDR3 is TGTGCCAGCAGCCCCGGGGGGGGGGAGAGAGGCAATGAGCAGTTCTTC. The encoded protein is CASSPGGGERGNEQFF. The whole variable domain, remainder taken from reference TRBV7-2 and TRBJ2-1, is GAGVSQSPSNKVTEKGKDVELRCDPISGHTALYWYRQSLGQGLEFLIYFQGNSAPDKSGLPSDRFSAERTGGSVSTLTIQRTQQEDSAVYLCASSPGGGERGNEQFFGPGTRLTVL.

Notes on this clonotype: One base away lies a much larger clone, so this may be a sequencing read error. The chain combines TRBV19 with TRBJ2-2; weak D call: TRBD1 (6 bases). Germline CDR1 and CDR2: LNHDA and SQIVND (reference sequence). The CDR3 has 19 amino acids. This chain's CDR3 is CAISPSLWDIPVVTGELFF. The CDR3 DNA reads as TGTGCCATTAGTCCCTCCCTCTGGGACATCCCGGTAGTCACCGGGGAGCTGTTTTTT.

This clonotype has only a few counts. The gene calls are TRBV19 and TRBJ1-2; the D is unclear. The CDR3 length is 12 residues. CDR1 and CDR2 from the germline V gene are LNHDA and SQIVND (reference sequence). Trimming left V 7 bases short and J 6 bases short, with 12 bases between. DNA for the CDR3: TGTGCCAGTAAAGACGGGCCCCATGGCTACACCTTC. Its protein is CASKDGPHGYTF.

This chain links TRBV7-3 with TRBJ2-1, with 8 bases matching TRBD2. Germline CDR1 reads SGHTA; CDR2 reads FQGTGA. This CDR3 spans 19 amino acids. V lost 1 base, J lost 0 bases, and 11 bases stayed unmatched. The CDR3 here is CASSLRSGGAGGSYNEQFF. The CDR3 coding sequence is TGTGCCAGCAGCTTAAGGTCCGGTGGGGCGGGGGGCTCCTACAATGAGCAGTTCTTC. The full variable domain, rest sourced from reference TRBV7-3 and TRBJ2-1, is GAGVSQTPSNKVTEKGKYVELRCDPISGHTALYWYRQSLGQGPEFLIYFQGTGAADDSGLPNDRFFAVRPEGSVSTLKIQRTERGDSAVYLCASSLRSGGAGGSYNEQFFGPGTRLTVL.

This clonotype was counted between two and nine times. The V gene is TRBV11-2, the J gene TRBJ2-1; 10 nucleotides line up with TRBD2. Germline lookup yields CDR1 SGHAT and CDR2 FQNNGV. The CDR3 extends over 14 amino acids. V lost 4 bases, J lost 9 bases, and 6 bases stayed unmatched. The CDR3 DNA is TGTGCCAGCAGCTCCCAGCGGGGGGGCACTGAGCAGTTCTTC. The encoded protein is CASSSQRGGTEQFF.

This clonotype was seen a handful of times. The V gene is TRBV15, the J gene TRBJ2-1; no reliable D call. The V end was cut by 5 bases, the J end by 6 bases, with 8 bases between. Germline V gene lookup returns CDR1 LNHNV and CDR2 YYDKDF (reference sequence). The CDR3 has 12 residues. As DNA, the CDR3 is TGTGCCACCAGCGGTCAGGCCAATGAGCAGTTCTTC. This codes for CATSGQANEQFF.

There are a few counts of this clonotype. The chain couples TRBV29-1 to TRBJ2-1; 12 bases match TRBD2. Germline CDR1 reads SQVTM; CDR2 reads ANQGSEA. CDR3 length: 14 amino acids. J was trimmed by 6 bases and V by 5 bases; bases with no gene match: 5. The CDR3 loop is CSVLLAGGLNEQFF. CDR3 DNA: TGCAGCGTTCTACTAGCGGGGGGCCTCAATGAGCAGTTCTTC.

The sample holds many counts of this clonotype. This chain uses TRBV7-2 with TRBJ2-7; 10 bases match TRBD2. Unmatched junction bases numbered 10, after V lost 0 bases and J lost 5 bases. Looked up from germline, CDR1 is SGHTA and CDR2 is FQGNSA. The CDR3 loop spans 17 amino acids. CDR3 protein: CASSLAAVAGGRHEQYF. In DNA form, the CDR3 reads TGTGCCAGCAGCTTAGCGGCTGTAGCGGGGGGCCGACACGAGCAGTACTTC.

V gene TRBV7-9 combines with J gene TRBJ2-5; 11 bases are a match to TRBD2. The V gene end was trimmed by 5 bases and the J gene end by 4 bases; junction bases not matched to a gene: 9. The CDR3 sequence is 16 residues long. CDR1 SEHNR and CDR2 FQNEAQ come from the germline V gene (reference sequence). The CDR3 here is CASSKISGGAGETQYF. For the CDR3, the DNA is TGTGCCAGCAGCAAAATTAGCGGGGGGGCCGGAGAGACCCAGTACTTC.

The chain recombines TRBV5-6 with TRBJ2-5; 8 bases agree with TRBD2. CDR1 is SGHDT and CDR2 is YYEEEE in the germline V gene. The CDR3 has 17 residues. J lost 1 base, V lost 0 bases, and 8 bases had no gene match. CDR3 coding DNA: TGTGCCAGCAGCTTGGTATTTGGCGGGGGGCCCCAAGAGACCCAGTACTTC. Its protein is CASSLVFGGGPQETQYF.

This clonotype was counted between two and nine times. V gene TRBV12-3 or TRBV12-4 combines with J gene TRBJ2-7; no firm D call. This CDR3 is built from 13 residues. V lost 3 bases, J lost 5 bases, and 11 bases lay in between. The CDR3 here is CASSFGAGNEQYF. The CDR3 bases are TGTGCCAGCAGTTTTGGTGCTGGAAACGAGCAGTACTTC.

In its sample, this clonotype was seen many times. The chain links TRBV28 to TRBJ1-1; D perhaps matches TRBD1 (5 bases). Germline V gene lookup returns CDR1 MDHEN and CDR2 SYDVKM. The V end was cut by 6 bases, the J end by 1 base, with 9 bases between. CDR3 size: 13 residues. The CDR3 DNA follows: TGTGCCAGCAGGCTAGGGGAGAACACTGAAGCTTTCTTT. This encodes CASRLGENTEAFF.

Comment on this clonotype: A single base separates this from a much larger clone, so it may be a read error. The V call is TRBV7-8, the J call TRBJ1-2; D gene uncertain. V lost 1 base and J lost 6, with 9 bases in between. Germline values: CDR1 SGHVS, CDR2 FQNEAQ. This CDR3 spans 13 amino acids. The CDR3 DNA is TGTGCCAGCAGCTTAGATTCAATGGATGGCTACACCTTC. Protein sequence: CASSLDSMDGYTF.

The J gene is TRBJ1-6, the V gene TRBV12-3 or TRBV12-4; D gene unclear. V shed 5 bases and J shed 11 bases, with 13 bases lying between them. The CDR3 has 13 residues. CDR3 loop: CASSTGAGPPLHF. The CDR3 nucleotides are TGTGCCAGCAGTACCGGTGCGGGTCCACCCCTCCACTTT.

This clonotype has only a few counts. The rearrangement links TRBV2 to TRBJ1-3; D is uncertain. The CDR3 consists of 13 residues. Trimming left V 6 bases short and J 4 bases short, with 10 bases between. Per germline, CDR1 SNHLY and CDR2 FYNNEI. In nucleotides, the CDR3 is TGTGCCAGCAGCGAATCGGGGGGAAACACCATATATTTT. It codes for CASSESGGNTIYF.

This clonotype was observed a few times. The CDR3 loop is CASSEGDTDTLFF. CDR3 DNA sequence: TGTGCCAGCAGTGAAGGGGACACGGATACGCTGTTTTTT. This chain connects TRBV2 to TRBJ1-4; weak D call: TRBD1 (6 bases). V was trimmed by 1 base and J by 14 bases, leaving 14 bases between them. CDR1 is SNHLY and CDR2 is FYNNEI in the germline V gene. CDR3 length equals 13 residues.

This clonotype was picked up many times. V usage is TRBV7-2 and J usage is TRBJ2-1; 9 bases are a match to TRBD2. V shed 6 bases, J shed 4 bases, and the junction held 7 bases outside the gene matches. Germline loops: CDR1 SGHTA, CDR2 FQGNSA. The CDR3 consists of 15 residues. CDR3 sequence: CASSSERGVYNEQFF. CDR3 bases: TGTGCCAGCAGTTCAGAGCGGGGGGTGTACAATGAGCAGTTCTTC.

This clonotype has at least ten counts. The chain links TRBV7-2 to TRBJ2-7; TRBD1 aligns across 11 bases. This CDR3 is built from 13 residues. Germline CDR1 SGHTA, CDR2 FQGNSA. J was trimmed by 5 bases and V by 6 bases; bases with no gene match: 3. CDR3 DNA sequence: TGTGCCAGCAGTCCGGGACAGGGGGACGAGCAGTACTTC. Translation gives CASSPGQGDEQYF.